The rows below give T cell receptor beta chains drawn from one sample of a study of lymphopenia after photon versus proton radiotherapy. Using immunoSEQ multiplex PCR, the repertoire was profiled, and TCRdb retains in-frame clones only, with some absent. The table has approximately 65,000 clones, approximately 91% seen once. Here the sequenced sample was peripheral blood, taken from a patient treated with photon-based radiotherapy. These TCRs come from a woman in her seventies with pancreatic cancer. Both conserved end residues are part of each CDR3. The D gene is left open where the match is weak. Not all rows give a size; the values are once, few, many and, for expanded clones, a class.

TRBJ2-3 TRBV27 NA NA CASSFADTQYF TGTGCCAGCAGTTTTGCTGATACGCAGTATTTT
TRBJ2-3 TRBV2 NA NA CASSRIGTDTQYF TGTGCCAGCAGTCGGATCGGGACAGATACGCAGTATTTT
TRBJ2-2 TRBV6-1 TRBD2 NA CASPAGEIGELFF TGTGCCAGTCCAGCGGGAGAAATCGGGGAGCTGTTTTTT
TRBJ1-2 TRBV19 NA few CASSTRYGYTF TGTGCCAGTAGTACCCGATATGGCTACACCTTC
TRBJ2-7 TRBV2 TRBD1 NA CASSVGRGLEQYF TGTGCCAGCAGTGTGGGCAGGGGGCTCGAGCAGTACTTC
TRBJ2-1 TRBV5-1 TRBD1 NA CASSGQGATSVYNEQFF TGCGCCAGCAGCGGACAGGGGGCGACTAGCGTGTACAATGAGCAGTTCTTC
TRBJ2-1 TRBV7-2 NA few CASSPTGPNEQFF TGTGCCAGCAGCCCCACCGGTCCCAATGAGCAGTTCTTC
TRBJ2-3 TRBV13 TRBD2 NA CASSLPGGPTDTQYF TGTGCCAGCAGCTTACCGGGAGGGCCCACAGATACGCAGTATTTT
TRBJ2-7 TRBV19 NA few CASSIGGAGNEQYF TGTGCCAGTAGTATAGGGGGGGCCGGGAACGAGCAGTACTTC
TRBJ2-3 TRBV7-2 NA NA CASRDDRQGNTQYF TGTGCCAGCAGGGATGACAGACAAGGGAATACGCAGTATTTT
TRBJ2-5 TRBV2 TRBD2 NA CASKPAGGETQYF TGTGCCAGCAAGCCCGCGGGAGGTGAGACCCAGTACTTC
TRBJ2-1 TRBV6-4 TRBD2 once CASSKLAGAAEQFF TGTGCCAGCAGTAAACTAGCGGGAGCGGCTGAGCAGTTCTTC
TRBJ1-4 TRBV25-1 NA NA CASSWGRNEKLFF TGTGCCAGCAGTTGGGGACGTAATGAAAAACTGTTTTTT
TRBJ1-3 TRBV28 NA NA CASVSGEGGNTIYF TGTGCCAGCGTCTCAGGGGAGGGCGGAAACACCATATATTTT
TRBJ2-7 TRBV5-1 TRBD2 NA CASSLETSGGYEQYF TGCGCCAGCAGCTTGGAGACTAGCGGGGGCTACGAGCAGTACTTC
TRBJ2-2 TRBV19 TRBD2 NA CASRLAIGELFF TGTGCCAGTCGACTAGCCATCGGGGAGCTGTTTTTT
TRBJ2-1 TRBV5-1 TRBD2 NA CASTGGRTNNEQFF TGCGCCAGCACGGGCGGGAGGACGAACAATGAGCAGTTCTTC
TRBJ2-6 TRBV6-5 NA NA CASSRASGANVLTF TGTGCCAGCAGCCGGGCCTCTGGGGCCAACGTCCTGACTTTC
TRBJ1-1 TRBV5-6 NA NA CASSLDFAGATEAFF TGTGCCAGCAGCTTGGATTTTGCGGGGGCCACTGAAGCTTTCTTT
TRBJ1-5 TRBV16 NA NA CASSQGGSNQPQHF TGTGCCAGCAGCCAAGGGGGGAGCAATCAGCCCCAGCATTTT
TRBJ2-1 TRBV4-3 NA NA CASSHTWSGVRDEQFF TGCGCCAGCAGTCATACGTGGTCGGGAGTAAGGGATGAGCAGTTCTTC
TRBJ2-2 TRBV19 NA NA CASSRSGGVADLTGELFF TGTGCCAGTAGCCGCTCAGGCGGGGTAGCGGACCTCACCGGGGAGCTGTTTTTT
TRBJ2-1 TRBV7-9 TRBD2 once CASSPGEAGRGQFF TGTGCCAGCAGCCCCGGAGAAGCGGGACGGGGGCAGTTCTTC
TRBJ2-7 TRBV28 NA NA CASISRDRSYEQYF TGTGCCAGCATATCGCGAGACAGATCCTACGAGCAGTACTTC
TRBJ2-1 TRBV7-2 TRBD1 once CASSWDRVNEQFF TGTGCCAGCAGCTGGGACAGGGTCAATGAGCAGTTCTTC
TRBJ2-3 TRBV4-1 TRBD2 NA CASSQDQTGLAGEKWSTDTQYF TGCGCCAGCAGCCAAGATCAGACCGGACTAGCGGGAGAAAAGTGGAGCACAGATACGCAGTATTTT
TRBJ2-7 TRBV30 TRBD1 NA CAWSVQQGSEQYF TGTGCCTGGAGTGTACAACAGGGGAGCGAGCAGTACTTC
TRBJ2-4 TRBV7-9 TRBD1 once CASSLVRTGLFDIQYF TGTGCCAGCAGCTTAGTAAGGACAGGCCTTTTTGACATTCAGTACTTC
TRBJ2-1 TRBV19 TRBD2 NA CASSPPGLADNEQFF TGTGCCAGTAGCCCCCCGGGACTAGCGGACAATGAGCAGTTCTTC
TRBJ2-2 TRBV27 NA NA CASRAVVGYGELFF TGTGCCAGCAGAGCAGTGGTGGGGTACGGGGAGCTGTTTTTT
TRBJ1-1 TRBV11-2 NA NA CASSRAVGMNTEAFF TGTGCCAGCAGCCGGGCAGTCGGGATGAACACTGAAGCTTTCTTT
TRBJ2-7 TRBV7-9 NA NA CASSSLYEQYF TGTGCCAGCAGCTCCCTCTACGAGCAGTACTTC
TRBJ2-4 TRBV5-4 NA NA CASSSSDDIQYF TGTGCCAGCAGCTCTAGCGACGACATTCAGTACTTC
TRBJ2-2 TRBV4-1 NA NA CASSQEGQGHTGELFF TGCGCCAGCAGCCAAGAGGGGCAGGGCCACACCGGGGAGCTGTTTTTT
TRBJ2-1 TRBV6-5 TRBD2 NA CASRTSGRAYNEQFF TGTGCCAGCAGGACTAGCGGGAGGGCCTACAATGAGCAGTTCTTC
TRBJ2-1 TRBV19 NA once CASRARPSSYNEQFF TGTGCCAGTAGAGCCAGGCCTAGCTCCTACAATGAGCAGTTCTTC
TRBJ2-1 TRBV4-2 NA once CASSLSAAYNEQFF TGTGCCAGCAGCCTGAGCGCAGCCTACAATGAGCAGTTCTTC
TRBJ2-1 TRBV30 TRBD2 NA CAWSPGLAGGTEQFF TGTGCCTGGAGCCCCGGACTAGCGGGAGGGACTGAGCAGTTCTTC
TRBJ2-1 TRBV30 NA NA CAWGGRGPGAYNEQFF TGTGCCTGGGGGGGCCGGGGACCAGGGGCCTACAATGAGCAGTTCTTC
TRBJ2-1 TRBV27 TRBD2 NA CASSLSETSGYNEQFF TGTGCCAGCAGTTTATCGGAGACTAGCGGTTACAATGAGCAGTTCTTC
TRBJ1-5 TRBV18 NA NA CASSQGAVGNQPQHF TGTGCCAGCTCACAAGGGGCGGTTGGCAATCAGCCCCAGCATTTT
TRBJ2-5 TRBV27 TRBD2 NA CASSSLGTSGRRETQYF TGTGCCAGCAGTTCGCTTGGGACTAGCGGGAGGAGGGAGACCCAGTACTTC
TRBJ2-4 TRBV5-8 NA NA CASSLGRGDIQYF TGTGCCAGCAGCTTGGGCAGGGGTGACATTCAGTACTTC
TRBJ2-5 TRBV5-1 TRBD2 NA CASSLEASGGETQYF TGCGCCAGCAGCTTGGAGGCTAGCGGAGGGGAGACCCAGTACTTC
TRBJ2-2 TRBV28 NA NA CASSWVHKSRTDTGELFF TGTGCCAGCAGTTGGGTCCACAAAAGCAGGACCGACACCGGGGAGCTGTTTTTT
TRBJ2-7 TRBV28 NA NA CATRKGRAYEQYF TGTGCCACCCGGAAGGGACGGGCCTACGAGCAGTACTTC
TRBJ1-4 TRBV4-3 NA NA CASSQTFAATNEKLFF TGCGCCAGCAGCCAGACGTTTGCGGCAACTAATGAAAAACTGTTTTTT
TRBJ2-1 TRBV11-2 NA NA CASSLVRANEQFF TGTGCCAGCAGCTTAGTAAGGGCCAATGAGCAGTTCTTC
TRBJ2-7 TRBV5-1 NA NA CASSTYRASYEQYF TGCGCCAGCAGCACCTACAGGGCATCCTACGAGCAGTACTTC
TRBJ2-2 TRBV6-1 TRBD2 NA CASSVLAARTGELFF TGTGCCAGCAGTGTGCTAGCGGCCCGCACCGGGGAGCTGTTTTTT